The rows below give T cell receptor beta chains drawn from one sample of a study of regulatory T cells in long-lasting Graves disease. TCRdb re-called the multiplex PCR reads through MiXCR, storing one row per CDR3 protein. The sample carries roughly 500,000 distinct CDR3 sequences, roughly 22% recorded once. The sequencing used peripheral blood mononuclear cells (PBMCs), collected when the disease was refractory, from a patient treated with antithyroid drugs. These receptors all stem from a female donor with Graves disease. The CDR3 runs from the conserved cysteine through the conserved F or W. D genes are given only for firm matches. Clone size, where shown, is once, few, many, or a class for clones that have expanded.

v_gene	j_gene	d_gene	abundance	CDR3aa	CDR3nt
TRBV6-2/TRBV6-3	TRBJ1-5	NA	NA	CASSYPGQGYSNQPQHF	TGTGCCAGCAGCTACCCGGGGCAGGGGTATAGTAATCAGCCCCAGCATTTT
TRBV6-1	TRBJ2-7	TRBD1	many	CASGPGGIEQYF	TGTGCCAGCGGACCAGGGGGTATCGAGCAGTACTTC
TRBV9	TRBJ1-1	NA	NA	CASSVDGTRNTEAFF	TGTGCCAGCAGCGTAGATGGGACAAGGAACACTGAAGCTTTCTTT
TRBV27	TRBJ1-1	NA	many	CASSPGQMNTEAFF	TGTGCCAGCAGCCCCGGACAGATGAACACTGAAGCTTTCTTT
TRBV6-2/TRBV6-3	TRBJ1-2	NA	many	CASSYRGTNYGYTF	TGTGCCAGCAGTTACAGAGGAACTAACTATGGCTACACCTTC
TRBV5-1	TRBJ1-1	TRBD1	many	CASSGTGGRTEAFF	TGCGCCAGCAGCGGAACAGGGGGCCGAACTGAAGCTTTCTTT
TRBV14	TRBJ1-1	NA	few	CASSQERAGLMLAEAFF	TGTGCCAGCAGCCAAGAACGGGCAGGACTAATGTTGGCTGAAGCTTTCTTT
TRBV15	TRBJ2-3	NA	NA	CATSTRGTDTQYF	TGTGCCACCAGCACCAGGGGAACAGATACGCAGTATTTT
TRBV19	TRBJ1-1	NA	NA	CASRPRGTASTEAFF	TGTGCCAGTCGCCCCCGTGGGACCGCGAGCACTGAAGCTTTCTTT
TRBV29-1	TRBJ2-5	NA	many	CSVRTDQETQYF	TGCAGCGTTCGTACAGATCAAGAGACCCAGTACTTC
TRBV6-2/TRBV6-3	TRBJ2-7	NA	NA	CASNLARGGYEQYF	TGTGCCAGCAACCTAGCGAGGGGAGGCTACGAGCAGTACTTC
TRBV13	TRBJ2-5	NA	NA	CASSLGDRASQETQYF	TGTGCCAGCAGCTTAGGGGACAGAGCTAGCCAAGAGACCCAGTACTTC
TRBV30	TRBJ2-7	TRBD2	NA	CAWSAGANYEQYF	TGTGCCTGGTCAGCGGGAGCTAACTACGAGCAGTACTTC
TRBV7-3	TRBJ2-7	NA	many	CASSLSYNGEQYF	TGTGCCAGCAGCTTAAGTTATAACGGGGAGCAGTACTTC
TRBV28	TRBJ2-3	TRBD1	few	CASSHPPGQGLGGTQYF	TGTGCCAGCAGCCATCCTCCGGGACAGGGATTAGGAGGTACGCAGTATTTT
TRBV7-9	TRBJ1-1	NA	many	CSLSLGTEAFF	TGTTCTCTCTCTCTCGGCACTGAAGCTTTCTTT
TRBV11-2	TRBJ1-1	NA	many	CASSLDGGPNTEAFF	TGTGCCAGCAGCTTAGATGGGGGCCCGAACACTGAAGCTTTCTTT
TRBV30	TRBJ1-5	NA	NA	CAWSVQFGTASNQPQHF	TGTGCCTGGAGTGTACAATTTGGCACCGCCAGCAATCAGCCCCAGCATTTT
TRBV3-1	TRBJ2-5	NA	NA	CASSQDRRTPLNTQYF	TGTGCCAGCAGCCAAGACAGGAGAACCCCCTTGAACACCCAGTACTTC
TRBV7-7	TRBJ2-7	TRBD2	NA	CASSPSGKNEQYF	TGTGCTAGCAGCCCGAGCGGGAAAAACGAGCAGTACTTC
TRBV27	TRBJ2-7	NA	many	CASSLVGDAHEQYF	TGTGCCAGCAGTTTAGTGGGGGATGCCCACGAGCAGTACTTC
TRBV20-1	TRBJ2-7	NA	few	CSARDNRGSSYEQYF	TGCAGTGCTAGAGATAATCGGGGGTCCTCCTACGAGCAGTACTTC
TRBV6-1	TRBJ1-6	TRBD1	NA	CASSLGTGGYNSPLHF	TGTGCCAGCAGCCTAGGGACAGGGGGTTATAATTCACCCCTCCACTTT
TRBV28	TRBJ2-7	NA	many	CASSSQWEQYF	TGTGCCAGCAGCTCCCAGTGGGAGCAGTACTTC
TRBV12-3/TRBV12-4	TRBJ2-2	TRBD2	many	CASSWTSGGNTGELFF	TGTGCCAGCAGTTGGACTAGCGGGGGGAACACCGGGGAGCTGTTTTTT
TRBV19	TRBJ2-2	TRBD1	few	CASRRDRATGELFF	TGTGCCAGTAGAAGGGACAGGGCCACCGGGGAGCTGTTTTTT
TRBV7-9	TRBJ2-5	NA	NA	CASRLGGTQETQYF	TGTGCCAGCAGGCTTGGGGGCACCCAAGAGACCCAGTACTTC
TRBV10-3	TRBJ1-6	TRBD1	NA	CAISQGQGNNSPLHF	TGTGCCATCAGCCAGGGACAGGGAAATAATTCACCCCTCCACTTT
TRBV7-2	TRBJ2-3	NA	NA	CASSSTGNPISTDTQYF	TGTGCCAGCAGCTCGACAGGCAACCCTATTAGCACAGATACGCAGTATTTT
TRBV7-6	TRBJ1-4	NA	NA	CASSADILVGEKLFF	TGTGCCAGCAGCGCAGACATCTTGGTGGGGGAAAAACTGTTTTTT
TRBV27	TRBJ1-2	TRBD1	many	CASTSLTGGAHYGYTF	TGTGCCAGCACGTCCCTTACAGGGGGCGCGCACTATGGCTACACCTTC
TRBV9	TRBJ2-5	NA	NA	CASSVDGSKETQYF	TGTGCCAGCAGCGTAGATGGCAGTAAAGAGACCCAGTACTTC
TRBV7-6	TRBJ1-6	NA	NA	CASSLSTAGSPLHF	TGTGCCAGCAGCCTCTCTACAGCAGGTTCACCCCTCCACTTT
TRBV10-3	TRBJ2-5	NA	NA	CAISESLTLVAAQETQYF	TGTGCCATCAGTGAGTCCCTAACCCTAGTAGCGGCCCAAGAGACCCAGTACTTC
TRBV6-2/TRBV6-3	TRBJ2-7	TRBD2	many	CASSYPPLLAGGYEQYF	TGTGCCAGCAGTTACCCCCCTCTACTAGCGGGAGGGTACGAGCAGTACTTC
TRBV4-2	TRBJ1-5	NA	NA	CASSQGATATNQPQHF	TGTGCCAGCAGCCAAGGTGCAACAGCCACGAATCAGCCCCAGCATTTT
TRBV7-9	TRBJ2-2	NA	NA	CASAWKPGELFF	TGTGCCTCCGCTTGGAAACCCGGGGAGCTGTTTTTT
TRBV27	TRBJ2-7	NA	few	CASSLWSGDEQYF	TGTGCCAGCAGTTTATGGTCGGGGGACGAGCAGTACTTC
TRBV28	TRBJ2-7	NA	many	CASSPIRVVPYEQYF	TGTGCCAGCAGCCCTATCCGGGTTGTGCCTTACGAGCAGTACTTC
TRBV7-2	TRBJ2-1	NA	NA	CASSLGPNNEQFF	TGTGCCAGCAGCTTGGGGCCAAACAATGAGCAGTTCTTC
TRBV6-1	TRBJ2-3	TRBD2	NA	CASRGGADTQYF	TGTGCCAGCAGGGGGGGGGCAGATACGCAGTATTTT
TRBV27	TRBJ1-1	NA	many	CASTEGFGTEAFF	TGTGCCAGCACCGAAGGCTTCGGCACTGAAGCTTTCTTT
TRBV5-1	TRBJ2-1	NA	once	CASSFRGTNFDEQFF	TGCGCCAGCAGCTTCCGCGGGACAAACTTCGATGAGCAGTTCTTC
TRBV12-3/TRBV12-4	TRBJ1-6	NA	NA	CASSTSNSPLHF	TGTGCCAGCAGTACGAGTAATTCACCCCTCCACTTT
TRBV29-1	TRBJ1-1	NA	few	CSVEQPPEAFF	TGCAGCGTTGAACAGCCCCCTGAAGCTTTCTTT
TRBV6-1	TRBJ2-2	TRBD1	many	CASSTILRLRQGGNTGELFF	TGTGCCAGCAGTACAATACTTCGCCTTCGACAGGGTGGGAACACCGGGGAGCTGTTTTTT
TRBV6-2/TRBV6-3	TRBJ2-7	NA	many	CASSWAVSYEQYF	TGTGCCAGCAGTTGGGCGGTCTCCTACGAGCAGTACTTC
TRBV7-2	TRBJ2-7	TRBD2	few	CASSPAGGRPYEQYF	TGTGCCAGCAGCCCAGCGGGGGGCCGGCCCTACGAGCAGTACTTC
TRBV7-8	TRBJ1-5	TRBD1	many	CASSALGGQGQPQHF	TGTGCCAGCAGCGCGCTGGGGGGACAGGGGCAGCCCCAGCATTTT
TRBV6-2/TRBV6-3	TRBJ2-7	NA	NA	CASTRASSYEQYF	TGTGCCAGCACCCGGGCTTCGTCCTACGAGCAGTACTTC
TRBV11-1	TRBJ1-1	TRBD1	many	CASSYYTGVATEAFF	TGTGCCAGCAGTTACTATACAGGGGTAGCGACTGAAGCTTTCTTT
TRBV7-2	TRBJ2-5	NA	NA	CASSLVDQGTQETQYF	TGTGCCAGCAGCTTAGTGGATCAAGGAACCCAAGAGACCCAGTACTTC
TRBV7-2	TRBJ2-7	TRBD1	NA	CASSLGTGSYYEQYF	TGTGCCAGCAGTTTAGGGACAGGGAGTTACTACGAGCAGTACTTC
TRBV2	TRBJ2-5	NA	many	CASSERGTDRQETQYF	TGTGCCAGCAGTGAAAGGGGAACAGATCGGCAAGAGACCCAGTACTTC